This entry lists 4 T cell receptor beta chains sequenced from one sample in a study of blood T cell repertoires in COVID-19. Only in-frame clones appear in the TCRdb table, and some are missing; sequencing was by immunoSEQ multiplex PCR. The top ten hold about 15% of the sample, which has about 79,000 clones, approximately 90% seen once. The specimen was peripheral blood. These TCRs come from a man in his 70s with active or convalescent COVID-19.

The rearrangement uses TRBV29-1 and TRBJ1-2, with 8 nucleotides matching TRBD1. Germline V gene sequence: CDR1 SQVTM, CDR2 ANQGSEA. CDR3 length: 13 residues. The J segment lost 3 bases and the V segment lost 5 bases, leaving 5 bases of the junction unmatched. This CDR3 is CSVKNRGDYGYTF. CDR3 nucleotide sequence: TGCAGCGTTAAAAACAGGGGGGACTATGGCTACACCTTC. The full variable domain, completed using reference TRBV29-1 and TRBJ1-2, is SAVISQKPSRDICQRGTSLTIQCQVDSQVTMMFWYRQQPGQSLTLIATANQGSEATYESGFVIDKFPISRPNLTFSTLTVSNMSPEDSSIYLCSVKNRGDYGYTFGSGTRLTVV.

CDR3 in amino acids: CASSQGYQETQYF. CDR3 nucleotides: TGTGCCAGCAGTCAGGGATATCAAGAGACCCAGTACTTC. The chain combines TRBV28 with TRBJ2-5, with D possibly TRBD1 on 5 matching bases. Germline CDR1 reads MDHEN; CDR2 reads SYDVKM. Trimming shortened V by 5 bases and J by 2 bases, and 9 bases separated the two germline ends. There are 13 residues in the CDR3.

In its sample, this clone was seen once. The rearrangement joins TRBV28 to TRBJ2-7; the D gene is possibly TRBD2 (6 bases). The ends were cut back, 10 bases at V and 3 bases at J, with 19 bases in the middle. The CDR3 covers 14 residues. Germline CDR1 MDHEN, CDR2 SYDVKM. The CDR3 here is CATYFRGKNYEQYF. For the CDR3, the DNA is TGTGCCACCTATTTCCGGGGGAAAAACTACGAGCAGTACTTC.

This chain uses TRBV6-5 with TRBJ1-5; tentatively, D is TRBD1 (5 bases). There are 15 residues in the CDR3. Trimming removed 0 bases at V and 6 bases at J, with 12 bases between. CDR1 and CDR2 (germline): MNHEY, SVGAGI. CDR3 DNA: TGTGCCAGCAGTTACTCAATGGGGGAGGGTCAGCCCCAGCATTTT. The encoded protein is CASSYSMGEGQPQHF.